This T cell receptor beta chain stems from a study of blood T cells in healthy people across ages. Study-level points and caveats: A greater number of naive CD4+ cells and higher diversity distinguished long-lived donors from aged donors. Naive T cell percentage and TCR beta diversity correlated strongly.

For the second PCR, which ran for 7 to 11 cycles, a sample-barcoded 5' primer and a J-beta primer mix were used. Each cDNA molecule was tagged by a template-switch adaptor that had 12 random nucleotides. One entry per CDR3 protein, called by TCRdb with MiXCR from the 5' RACE reads. The sample yields 550,000 to 700,000 distinct CDR3 sequences, approximately 25% seen once. Germline assignment: CDR1 WSHSY and CDR2 SAAADI. This CDR3 region has 15 residues. With 0 bases removed from V and 7 bases from J, the gap between germline ends came to 13 bases. Caucasian individuals from Russia who were healthy and aged 6 to 90 acted as donors. On this clonotype itself: Its antigen remains unknown.

The chain carries TRBV10-2 and TRBJ2-1, with D perhaps matching TRBD1 or TRBD2 (6 bases each). Sequencing was done on a sample of blood. The receptor comes from a woman in her 70s in good health. The CDR3 DNA follows: TGCGCCAGCAGTGAGTCGAAGGGGGGAAAAAATGAGCAGTTCTTC. Protein: CASSESKGGKNEQFF.